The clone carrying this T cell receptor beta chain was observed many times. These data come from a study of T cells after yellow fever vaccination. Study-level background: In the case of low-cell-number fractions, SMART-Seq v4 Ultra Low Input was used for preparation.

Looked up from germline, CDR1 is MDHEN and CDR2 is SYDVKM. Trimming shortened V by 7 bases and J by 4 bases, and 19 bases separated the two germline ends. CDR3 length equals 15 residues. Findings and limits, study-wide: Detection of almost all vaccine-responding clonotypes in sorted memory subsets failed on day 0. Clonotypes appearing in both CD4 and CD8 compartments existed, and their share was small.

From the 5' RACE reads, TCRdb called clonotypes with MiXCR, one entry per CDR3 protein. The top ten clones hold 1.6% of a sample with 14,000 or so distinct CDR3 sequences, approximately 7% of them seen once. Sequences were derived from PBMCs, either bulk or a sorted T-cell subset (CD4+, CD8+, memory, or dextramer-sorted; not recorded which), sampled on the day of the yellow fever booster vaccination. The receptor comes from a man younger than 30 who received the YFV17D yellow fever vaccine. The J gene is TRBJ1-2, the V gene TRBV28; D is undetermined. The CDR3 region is CASTSERRGSYGYTF. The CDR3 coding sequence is TGTGCCAGCACCTCCGAGAGACGGGGTTCCTATGGCTACACCTTC.